This T cell receptor (beta chain) was captured by sequencing in a study of Ad26.COV2.S vaccination and SARS-CoV-2 variants. Across the whole study: The study gave Ad26.COV2.S intramuscularly, once or twice 56 days apart. Study-wide findings and caveats: Substantial breadth was reportedly displayed by spike-specific CD8+ and CD4+ T cell responses after vaccination.

Treatment specified: 15 to 20 received Ad26.COV2.S at low or high dose, single or two shots; 5 received placebo; per-sample allocation not given. The investigators took samples on day 63 after the first vaccine or placebo injection. In the case of this clone: Its target is unknown.

Assay used: immunoSEQ multiplex PCR; TCRdb lists only in-frame clones, some missing. Counted here are fewer than 500,000 clones, about 92% occurring once; the ten biggest clones make up approximately 4.3%. The CDR3 is made up of 15 amino acids. V was clipped by 1 base and J by 5 bases; unmatched bases: 7. Germline lookup yields CDR1 SGHNT and CDR2 YYREEE (reference sequence). This sample comprised peripheral blood, obtained in a trial of Ad26.COV2.S vaccine versus placebo. The J gene is TRBJ2-5, the V gene TRBV5-4, with 8 positions matching TRBD2. The source is a person aged 18-60 years who received the Ad26.COV2.S COVID-19 vaccine or a placebo. This CDR3 reads CASSLLAGASETQYF. DNA for the CDR3: TGTGCCAGCAGCTTGCTAGCGGGTGCCTCGGAGACCCAGTACTTC.